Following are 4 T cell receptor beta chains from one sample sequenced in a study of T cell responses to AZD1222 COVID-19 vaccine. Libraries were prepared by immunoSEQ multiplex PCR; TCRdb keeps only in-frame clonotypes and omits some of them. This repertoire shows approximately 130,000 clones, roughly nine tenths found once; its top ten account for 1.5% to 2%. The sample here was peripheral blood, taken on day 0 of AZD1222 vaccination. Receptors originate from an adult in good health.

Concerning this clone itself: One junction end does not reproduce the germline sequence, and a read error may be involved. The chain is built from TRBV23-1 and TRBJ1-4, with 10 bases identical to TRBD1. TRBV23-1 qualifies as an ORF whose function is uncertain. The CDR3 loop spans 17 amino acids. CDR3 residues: CPSSRQGAGCWAGALFF. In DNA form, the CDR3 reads TGCCCCAGCAGTCGACAGGGGGCAGGGTGTTGGGCAGGAGCCCTGTTTTTT.

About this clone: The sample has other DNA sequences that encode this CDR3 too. The CDR3 DNA reads as TGTGCCAGCAGCGTAGACGGGGCTGGTCAGCCCCAGCATTTT. This sequence encodes CASSVDGAGQPQHF. The chain uses TRBV9 and TRBJ1-5; D may be TRBD1 (5 bases). The V gene's germline CDR1 is SGDLS and CDR2 YYNGEE. Trimming took 0 bases from V and 6 from J, leaving 10 bases between them. The CDR3 covers 14 residues.

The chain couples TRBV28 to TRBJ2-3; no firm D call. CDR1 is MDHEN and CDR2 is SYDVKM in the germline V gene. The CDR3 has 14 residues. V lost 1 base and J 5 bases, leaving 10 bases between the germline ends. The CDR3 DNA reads TGTGCCAGCAGTTTATCCGCCCGCGGAGATACGCAGTATTTT. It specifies CASSLSARGDTQYF.

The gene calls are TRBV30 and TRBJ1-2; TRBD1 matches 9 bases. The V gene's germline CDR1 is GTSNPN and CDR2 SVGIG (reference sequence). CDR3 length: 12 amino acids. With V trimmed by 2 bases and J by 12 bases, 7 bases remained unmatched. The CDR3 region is CAWSHGTGRNTF. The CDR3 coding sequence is TGTGCCTGGAGTCATGGGACAGGGAGGAACACCTTC. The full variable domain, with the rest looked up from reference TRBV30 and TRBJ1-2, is SQTIHQWPATLVQPVGSPLSLECTVEGTSNPNLYWYRQAAGRGLQLLFYSVGIGQISSEVPQNLSASRPQDRQFILSSKKLLLSDSGFYLCAWSHGTGRNTFGSGTRLTVV.